This T cell receptor (beta chain) was sequenced in a study of tumor and adjacent non-tumor tissue in lung cancer (dated by TCRdb to the late 2010s). About the full investigation: The cohort included eleven to twelve adenocarcinoma, 2 squamous cell carcinoma and 1 small cell lung cancer patients. Sequencing generated a total of approximately 130,000,000 productive TCRbeta reads, averaging roughly 3.9 million reads per sample. For each patient, one tumor sample and one normal lung sample were taken, giving about 29 paired specimens that underwent TCRbeta CDR3 sequencing. Using bulk TCRbeta repertoires from approximately 15 lung cancer patients, the study set lung tumor tissue side by side with matched distant non-tumor lung tissue. The 15 or so patients were aged 31 to 76 years, included about ten men and 5 women, and had TNM stage I to III disease.

Concerning this clonotype itself: Its antigen is unknown. The CDR3 ends on some other residue instead of the conserved phenylalanine or tryptophan, so this is likely a read error.

RNA was isolated from bulk, unsorted tissue, and RNA quality was assessed with a NanoDrop ND-1000 and an Agilent 2100. All donors had newly diagnosed lung cancer, had not received prior chemotherapy, and were admitted for thoracic surgery in China between August and November 2014. Patients with previous radiotherapy or chemotherapy, or with another concurrent cancer, were excluded from the study. Pieces of surgical tissue measuring about 1-2.1 cm3 were kept in RNAlater solution and held at -80 degrees C until needed. The CDR3 extends over 12 residues, inclusive of both ends. Solely the CDR3 DNA is kept, with 36 bases framed from the first base. Based on the germline V gene, the CDR1 and CDR2 sequences are SQVTM and ANQGSEA. Trimming removed 8 bases from V and 3 bases from J, leaving 13 bases between the germline ends. Library prep was done by multiplex PCR. This sample was sequenced with an Illumina HiSeq 2500. Following protocols modified from ARM-PCR, the researchers constructed TCRbeta libraries through three rounds of nested PCR with primers (Table S4). Before sequencing, PCR products of 200-500 bp were excised from the gel and purified with the QIAquick gel extraction kit. Under the source paper's analysis protocol: Reads were cleaned with Trimmomatic, merged with FLASH into complete CDR3 sequences, and assigned to V(D)J germline segments with MiTCR. VDJtools was used to compute clonal diversity as the inverse Simpson's index. A read counted as productive if the sequence was in-frame and lacked a premature stop codon. TCRdb cleaned the public reads at Q25 with fastp, built clones with MiXCR and kept in-frame beta chains. Every CDR3 protein is listed once, alongside the most common genes and DNA of its rows. The V and J calls and clone size are TCRdb's, not the authors'. In this sample the table shows around 74,000 distinct CDR3 sequences, about two thirds of which occur a single time. The ten biggest clones cover around 12% of the sample.

What the authors observed across the whole study: With only roughly 14 patients in the cohort, the authors noted that larger samples and more detailed clinical data are needed. TCR diversity was significantly higher in younger patients, and greater tumor TCR diversity was associated with shorter overall survival and shorter disease-free survival. Peripheral blood was not sequenced, so blood TCRbeta repertoires in these lung cancer patients were not examined. Significantly higher TCR diversity (inverse Simpson) was observed in tumor tissue than in normal lung tissue (around 450 vs 150, P = 0.0075, Mann-Whitney U test). Neither the sequencing platform nor unique molecular identifiers are named or mentioned anywhere in the methods. A significantly larger cumulative share of the repertoire was made up by the top 100 clones in normal lung than in tumor tissue.

The rearranged segments are TRBV29-1 and TRBJ1-1, with an unclear D gene assignment. The source is an older woman with non-small cell lung cancer. Sequenced material: lung tumor tissue. The DNA sequence reads TGCAGCTTGGGAGGTTTGGACACTGAAGCTTTCCTT. This is translated as CSLGGLDTEAFL.